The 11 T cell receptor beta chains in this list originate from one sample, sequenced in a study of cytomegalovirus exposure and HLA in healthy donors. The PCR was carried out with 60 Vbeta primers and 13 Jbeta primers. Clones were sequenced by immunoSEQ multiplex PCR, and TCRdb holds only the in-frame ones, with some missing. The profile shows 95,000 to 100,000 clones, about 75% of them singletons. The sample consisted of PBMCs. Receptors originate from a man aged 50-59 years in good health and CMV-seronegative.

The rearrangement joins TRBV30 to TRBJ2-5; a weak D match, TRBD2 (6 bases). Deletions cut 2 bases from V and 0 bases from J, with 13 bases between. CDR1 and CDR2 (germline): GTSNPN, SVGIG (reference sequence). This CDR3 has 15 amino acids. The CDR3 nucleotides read TGTGCCTGGAGTTCCGGGACTTCGTACCAAGAGACCCAGTACTTC. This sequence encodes CAWSSGTSYQETQYF.

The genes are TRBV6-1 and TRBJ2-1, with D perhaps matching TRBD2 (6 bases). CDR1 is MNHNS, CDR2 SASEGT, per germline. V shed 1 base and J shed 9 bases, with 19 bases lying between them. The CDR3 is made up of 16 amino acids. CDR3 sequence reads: CASSEGVVAVLGEQFF. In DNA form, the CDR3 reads TGTGCCAGCAGTGAAGGAGTGGTAGCGGTTTTGGGTGAGCAGTTCTTC.

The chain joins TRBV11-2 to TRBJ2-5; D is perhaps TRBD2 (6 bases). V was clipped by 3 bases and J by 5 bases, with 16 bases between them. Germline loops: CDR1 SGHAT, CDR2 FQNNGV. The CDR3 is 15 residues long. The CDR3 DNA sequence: TGTGCCAGCAGCTTTCTCCTTGGTGGGGGGGAGACCCAGTACTTC. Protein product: CASSFLLGGGETQYF.

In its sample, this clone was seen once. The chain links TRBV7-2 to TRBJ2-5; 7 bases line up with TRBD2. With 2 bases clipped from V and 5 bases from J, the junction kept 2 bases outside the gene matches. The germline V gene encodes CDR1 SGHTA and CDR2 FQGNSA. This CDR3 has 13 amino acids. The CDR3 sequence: CASSLTREETQYF. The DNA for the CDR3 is TGTGCCAGCAGCTTAACGCGGGAGGAGACCCAGTACTTC.

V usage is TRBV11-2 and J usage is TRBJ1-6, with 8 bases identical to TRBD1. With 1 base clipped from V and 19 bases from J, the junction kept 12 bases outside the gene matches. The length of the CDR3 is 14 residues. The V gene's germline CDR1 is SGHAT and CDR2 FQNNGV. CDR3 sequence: CASSLARTGPSSHF. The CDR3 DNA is TGTGCCAGCAGCTTAGCCCGGACAGGGCCATCTTCTCACTTT. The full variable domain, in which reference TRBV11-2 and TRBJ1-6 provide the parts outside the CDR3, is EAGVAQSPRYKIIEKRQSVAFWCNPISGHATLYWYQQILGQGPKLLIQFQNNGVVDDSQLPKDRFSAERLKGVDSTLKIQPAKLEDSAVYLCASSLARTGPSSHFGNGTRLTVT.

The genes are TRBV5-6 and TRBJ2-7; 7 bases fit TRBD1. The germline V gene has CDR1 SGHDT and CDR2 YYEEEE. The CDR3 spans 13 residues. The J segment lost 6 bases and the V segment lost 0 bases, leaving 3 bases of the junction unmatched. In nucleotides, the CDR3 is TGTGCCAGCAGCTTGGTAGGGGGCGCCGAGCAGTACTTC. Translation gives CASSLVGGAEQYF.

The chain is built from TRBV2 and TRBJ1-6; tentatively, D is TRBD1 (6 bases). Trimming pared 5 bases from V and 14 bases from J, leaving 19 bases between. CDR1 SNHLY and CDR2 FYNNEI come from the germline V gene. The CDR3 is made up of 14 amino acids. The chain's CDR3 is CASSRQAQMSTLHF. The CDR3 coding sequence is TGTGCCAGCAGTCGACAGGCACAAATGTCGACCCTCCACTTT.

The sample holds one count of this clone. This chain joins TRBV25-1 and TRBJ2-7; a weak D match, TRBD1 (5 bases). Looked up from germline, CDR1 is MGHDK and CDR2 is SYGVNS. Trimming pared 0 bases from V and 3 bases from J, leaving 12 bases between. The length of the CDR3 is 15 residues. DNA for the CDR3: TGTGCCAGCAGTGAATATCGCGCAGGGTACTACGAGCAGTACTTC. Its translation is CASSEYRAGYYEQYF.

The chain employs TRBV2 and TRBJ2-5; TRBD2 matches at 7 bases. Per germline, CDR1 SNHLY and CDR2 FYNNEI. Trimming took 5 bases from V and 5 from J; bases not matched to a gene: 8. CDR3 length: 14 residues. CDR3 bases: TGTGCCAGCAGTCTATGGGGGGGGATGGAGACCCAGTACTTC. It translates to CASSLWGGMETQYF. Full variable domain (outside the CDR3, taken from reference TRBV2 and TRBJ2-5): EPEVTQTPSHQVTQMGQEVILRCVPISNHLYFYWYRQILGQKVEFLVSFYNNEISEKSEIFDDQFSVERPDGSNFTLKIRSTKLEDSAMYFCASSLWGGMETQYFGPGTRLLVL.

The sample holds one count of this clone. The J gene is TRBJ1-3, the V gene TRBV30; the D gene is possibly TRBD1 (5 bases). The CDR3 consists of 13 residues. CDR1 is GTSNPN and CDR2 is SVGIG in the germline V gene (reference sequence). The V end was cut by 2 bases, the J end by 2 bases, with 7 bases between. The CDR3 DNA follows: TGTGCCTGGAGTACGGGGGCTGGAAACACCATATATTTT. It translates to CAWSTGAGNTIYF.

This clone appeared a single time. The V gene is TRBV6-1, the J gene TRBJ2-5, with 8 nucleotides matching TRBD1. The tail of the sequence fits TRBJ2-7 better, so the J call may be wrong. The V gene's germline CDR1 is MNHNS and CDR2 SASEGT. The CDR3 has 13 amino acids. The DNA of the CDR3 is TGTGCCAGCAGGAACAGGGGGGCGAGCGAGCAGTACTTC. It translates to CASRNRGASEQYF.